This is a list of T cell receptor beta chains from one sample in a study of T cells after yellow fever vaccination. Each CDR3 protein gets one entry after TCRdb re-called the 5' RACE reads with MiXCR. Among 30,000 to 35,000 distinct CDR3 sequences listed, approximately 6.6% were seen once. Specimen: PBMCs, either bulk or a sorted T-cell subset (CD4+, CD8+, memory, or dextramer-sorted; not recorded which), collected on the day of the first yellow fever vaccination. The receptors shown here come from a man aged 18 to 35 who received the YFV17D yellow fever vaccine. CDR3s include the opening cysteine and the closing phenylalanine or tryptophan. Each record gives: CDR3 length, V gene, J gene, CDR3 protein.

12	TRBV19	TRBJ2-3	CASSNMDDTQYF
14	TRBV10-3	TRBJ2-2	CALRAGENTGELFF
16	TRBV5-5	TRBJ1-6	CASSKAGSSYNSPLHF
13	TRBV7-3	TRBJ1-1	CASRMQPNTEAFF
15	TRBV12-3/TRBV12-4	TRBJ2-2	CATLSGGPGTGELFF
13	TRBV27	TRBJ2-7	CASSLNFRGEQYF
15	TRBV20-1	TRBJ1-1	CSAKGWPGLNTEAFF
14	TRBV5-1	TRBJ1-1	CASSLASRAAEAFF
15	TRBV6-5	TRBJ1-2	CASRTPGQGANGYTF
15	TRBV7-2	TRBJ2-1	CASSSERGGYNEQFF
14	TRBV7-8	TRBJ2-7	CASSVGQGAYEQYF
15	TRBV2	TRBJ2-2	CASSGGTAYTGELFF
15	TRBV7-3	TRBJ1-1	CASSLSAGGNTEAFF
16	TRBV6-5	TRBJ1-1	CASSLTGGIGNTEAFF
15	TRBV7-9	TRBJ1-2	CASSLMEGENYGYTF
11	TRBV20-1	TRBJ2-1	CSLDRNNEQFF
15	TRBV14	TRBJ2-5	CASSQELAGVETQYF
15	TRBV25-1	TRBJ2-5	CASSDGMDDQETQYF
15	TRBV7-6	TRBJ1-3	CASSLGGGVGNTIYF
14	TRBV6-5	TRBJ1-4	CASSPDRETGKLFF
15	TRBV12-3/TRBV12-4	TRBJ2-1	CASSFSSSGTNEQFF
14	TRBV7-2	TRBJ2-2	CASSLAWDGGELFF
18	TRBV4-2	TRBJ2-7	CASSQDSAFSGLDYEQYF
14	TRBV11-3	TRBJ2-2	CASSQGLYTGELFF
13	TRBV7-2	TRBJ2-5	CASSRGVQETQYF
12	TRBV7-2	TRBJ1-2	CASSFMGYGYTF
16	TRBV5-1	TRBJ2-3	CASSGGAGGAEDTQYF
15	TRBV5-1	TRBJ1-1	CASSLGGTANTEAFF
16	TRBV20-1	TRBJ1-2	CSARDLWTNLNYGYTF
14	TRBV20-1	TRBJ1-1	CSATITGGLTEAFF
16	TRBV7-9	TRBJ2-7	CASSPNEGHPTYEQYF
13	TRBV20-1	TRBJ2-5	CSASEDLRETQYF
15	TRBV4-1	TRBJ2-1	CASSPGTGGRTRQFF
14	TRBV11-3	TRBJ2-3	CASSRGGQADTQYF
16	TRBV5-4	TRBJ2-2	CASSLAAAGGTGELFF
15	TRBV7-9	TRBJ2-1	CASSLLLAAYNEQFF